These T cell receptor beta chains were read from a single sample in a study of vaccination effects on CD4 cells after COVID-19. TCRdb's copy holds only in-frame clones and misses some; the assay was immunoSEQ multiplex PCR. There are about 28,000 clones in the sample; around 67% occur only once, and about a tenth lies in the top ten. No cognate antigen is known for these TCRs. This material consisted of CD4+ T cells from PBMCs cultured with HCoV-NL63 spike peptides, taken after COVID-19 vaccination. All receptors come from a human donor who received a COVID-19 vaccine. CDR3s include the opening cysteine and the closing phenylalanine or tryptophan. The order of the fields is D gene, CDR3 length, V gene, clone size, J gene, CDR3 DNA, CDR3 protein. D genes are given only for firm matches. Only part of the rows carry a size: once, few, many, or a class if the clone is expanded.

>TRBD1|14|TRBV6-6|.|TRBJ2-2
TGTGCCATCAAGGGACAGTCCAATACCGGGGAGCTGTTTTTT
CAIKGQSNTGELFF
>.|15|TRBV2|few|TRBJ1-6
TGTGCCAGCAGTGAAGTCAGGGGATGGAATTCACCCCTCCACTTT
CASSEVRGWNSPLHF
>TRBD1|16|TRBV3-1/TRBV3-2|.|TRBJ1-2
TGTGCCAGCAGCCAAGACGAGGGACAGACTTCGCGCGGCTACACCTTC
CASSQDEGQTSRGYTF
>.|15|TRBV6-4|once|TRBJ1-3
TGTGCCAGCAGTGAATGGGCAGACTCTGGAAACACCATATATTTT
CASSEWADSGNTIYF
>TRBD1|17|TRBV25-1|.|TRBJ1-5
TGTGCCAGCAGTGACAATGGGCTGACAGGGCCCAATCAGCCCCAGCATTTT
CASSDNGLTGPNQPQHF
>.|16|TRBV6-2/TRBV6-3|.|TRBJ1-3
TGTGCCAGCAGTTACTCTTCGACGAGCTCTGGAAACACCATATATTTT
CASSYSSTSSGNTIYF
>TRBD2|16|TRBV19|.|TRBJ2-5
TGTGCCAGTAGTATACCTTCGGGCGGGAGGGGCGAGACCCAGTACTTC
CASSIPSGGRGETQYF
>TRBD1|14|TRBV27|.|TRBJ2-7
TGTGCCAGCAGTTTAGGGACAGGACCCTACGAGCAGTACTTC
CASSLGTGPYEQYF
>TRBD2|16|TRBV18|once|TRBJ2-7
TGTGCCAGCTCACCATTTGACGCGGGAGGGGCGTACGAGCAGTACTTC
CASSPFDAGGAYEQYF
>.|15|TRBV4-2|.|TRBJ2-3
TGTGCCAGCAGCCAAGATCCTAGCGACACAGATACGCAGTATTTT
CASSQDPSDTDTQYF
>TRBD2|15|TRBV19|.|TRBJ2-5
TGTGCCAGTAGTAGAACTAGCGGGAGTCTGGAGACCCAGTACTTC
CASSRTSGSLETQYF
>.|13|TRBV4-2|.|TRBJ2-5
TGTGCCAGCAGCCAAGCTAGGGTGGAGACCCAGTACTTC
CASSQARVETQYF
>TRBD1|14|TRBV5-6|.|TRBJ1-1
TGTGCCAGCAGCATCGACAGGGTGAACACTGAAGCTTTCTTT
CASSIDRVNTEAFF
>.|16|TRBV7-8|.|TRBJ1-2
TGTGCCAGCAGCTCCTCGTACAGGGCCATTAACTATGGCTACACCTTC
CASSSSYRAINYGYTF
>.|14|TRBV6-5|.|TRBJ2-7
TGTGCCAGCAGTTACGGGGGGCAGGGCTACGAGCAGTACTTC
CASSYGGQGYEQYF
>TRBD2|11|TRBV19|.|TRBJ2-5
TGTGCCAGCCGGGGGGGGGAGACCCAGTACTTC
CASRGGETQYF
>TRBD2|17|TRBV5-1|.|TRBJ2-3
TGCGCCAGCAGCTTGGATGGACTAGCGGTTTTTGGAGATACGCAGTATTTT
CASSLDGLAVFGDTQYF
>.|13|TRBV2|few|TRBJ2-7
TGTGCCAGTAGCCAGTTGGGATCCTACGAGCAGTACTTC
CASSQLGSYEQYF
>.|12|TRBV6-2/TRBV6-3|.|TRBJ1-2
TGTGCCAGCAGTCGACAGAACTATGGCTACACCTTC
CASSRQNYGYTF
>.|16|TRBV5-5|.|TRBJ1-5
TGTGCCAGCAGCTTGGGTACTACAGGGTTCAATCAGCCCCAGCATTTT
CASSLGTTGFNQPQHF
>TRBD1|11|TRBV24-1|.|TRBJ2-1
TGTGCCACGGGGACAGGCAATGAGCAGTTCTTC
CATGTGNEQFF
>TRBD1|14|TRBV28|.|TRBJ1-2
TGTGCCAGCAGAGGGACAGGGGAGGCCTATGGCTACACCTTC
CASRGTGEAYGYTF
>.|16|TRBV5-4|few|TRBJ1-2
TGTGCCAGCAGCCACCCCACAGGGCCCGGGGGCTATGGCTACACCTTC
CASSHPTGPGGYGYTF
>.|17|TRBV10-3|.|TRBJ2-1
TGTGCCATCAGTGCGGGTGTCGGGCTTCTTATTGACAATGAGCAGTTCTTC
CAISAGVGLLIDNEQFF
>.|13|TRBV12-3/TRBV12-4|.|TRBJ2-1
TGTGCCAGCAGTTTAGGGCAAAAAGACGAGCAGTTCTTC
CASSLGQKDEQFF
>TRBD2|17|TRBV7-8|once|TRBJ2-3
TGTGCCAGCAGCTTTCTAGCTAGCGGGAGTGGGTCAGATACGCAGTATTTT
CASSFLASGSGSDTQYF
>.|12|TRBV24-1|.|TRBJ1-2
TGTGCCACCAGTGCGGAGTCTTATGGCTACACCTTC
CATSAESYGYTF
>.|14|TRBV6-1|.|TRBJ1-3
TGTGCCAGCAGTGAATACTACAGGGTAGACACCATATATTTT
CASSEYYRVDTIYF
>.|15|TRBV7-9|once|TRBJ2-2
TGTGCCAGCAGCCTCTCCACAAGGACCACCGGGGAGCTGTTTTTT
CASSLSTRTTGELFF
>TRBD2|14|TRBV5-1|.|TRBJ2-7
TGCGCCAGCAGCACTAGCGGGGGGCCCTACGAGCAGTACTTC
CASSTSGGPYEQYF
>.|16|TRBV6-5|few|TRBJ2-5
TGTGCCAGCAGTTACTCAGGGGCTACCCGAGAAGAGACCCAGTACTTC
CASSYSGATREETQYF
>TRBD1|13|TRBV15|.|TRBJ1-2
TGTGCCACCAGCAAAGGGACAGGGGATCTAGACACCTTC
CATSKGTGDLDTF
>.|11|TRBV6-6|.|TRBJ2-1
TGTGCCAGCAGTCCCGGCTATGAGCAGTTCTTC
CASSPGYEQFF
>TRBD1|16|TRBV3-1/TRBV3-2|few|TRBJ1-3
TGTGCCAGCAGCCAACCGACAGGGGGAAATGGAAACACCATATATTTT
CASSQPTGGNGNTIYF
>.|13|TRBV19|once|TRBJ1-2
TGTGCCAGTACGTATAGCGGCAACTATGGCTACACCTTC
CASTYSGNYGYTF
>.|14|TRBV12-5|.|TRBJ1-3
TGTGCTAGTGGTTCCGAGGGGTCTGGAAACACCATATATTTT
CASGSEGSGNTIYF
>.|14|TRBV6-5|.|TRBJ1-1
TGTGCCAGCAGTTACTCTAGGGGGAACACTGAAGCTTTCTTT
CASSYSRGNTEAFF
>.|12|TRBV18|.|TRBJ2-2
TGTGCCAGCTCACCAGGCACCGGGGAGCTGTTTTTT
CASSPGTGELFF
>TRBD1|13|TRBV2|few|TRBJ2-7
TGTGCCAGCAAGAGGTCCGACAGGGGCGAGCAGTACTTC
CASKRSDRGEQYF
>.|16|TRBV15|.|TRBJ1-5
TGTGCCACCAGCGCGGGGGCTAGGGCGGGGGATCAGCCCCAGCATTTT
CATSAGARAGDQPQHF
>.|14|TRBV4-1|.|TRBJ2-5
TGCGCCAGCAGCCAAGACTCGGGGGAAGAGACCCAGTACTTC
CASSQDSGEETQYF
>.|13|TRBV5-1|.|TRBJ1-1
TGCGCCAGCAGCTTGCCACAGAACACTGAAGCTTTCTTT
CASSLPQNTEAFF
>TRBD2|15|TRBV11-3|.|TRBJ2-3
TGTGCCAGCAGCCATACAGCGGGAGCGGCAGATACGCAGTATTTT
CASSHTAGAADTQYF
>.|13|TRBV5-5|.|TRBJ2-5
TGTGCCAGCAGCTTGCACCCACAAGAGACCCAGTACTTC
CASSLHPQETQYF
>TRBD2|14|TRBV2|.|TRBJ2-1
TGTGCCAGCAGTCCCGGGACTATCGACAATGAGCAGTTCTTC
CASSPGTIDNEQFF
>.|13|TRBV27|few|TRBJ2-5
TGTGCCAGCAGTTTAACGGGGGATAAGACCCAGTACTTC
CASSLTGDKTQYF